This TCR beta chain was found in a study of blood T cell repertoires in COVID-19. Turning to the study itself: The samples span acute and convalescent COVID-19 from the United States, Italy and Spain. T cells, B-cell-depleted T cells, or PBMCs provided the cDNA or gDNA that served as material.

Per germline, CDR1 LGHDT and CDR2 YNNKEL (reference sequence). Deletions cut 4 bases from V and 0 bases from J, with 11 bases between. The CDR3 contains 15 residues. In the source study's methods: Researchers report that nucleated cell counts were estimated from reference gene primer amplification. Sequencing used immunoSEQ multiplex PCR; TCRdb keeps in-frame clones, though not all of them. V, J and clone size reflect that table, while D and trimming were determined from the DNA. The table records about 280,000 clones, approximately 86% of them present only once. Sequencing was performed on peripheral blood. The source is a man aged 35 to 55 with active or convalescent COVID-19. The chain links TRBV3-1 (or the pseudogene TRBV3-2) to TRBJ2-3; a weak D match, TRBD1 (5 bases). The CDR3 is CASSLKGPSTDTQYF. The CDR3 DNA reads TGTGCCAGCAGCCTCAAGGGGCCTAGCACAGATACGCAGTATTTT.